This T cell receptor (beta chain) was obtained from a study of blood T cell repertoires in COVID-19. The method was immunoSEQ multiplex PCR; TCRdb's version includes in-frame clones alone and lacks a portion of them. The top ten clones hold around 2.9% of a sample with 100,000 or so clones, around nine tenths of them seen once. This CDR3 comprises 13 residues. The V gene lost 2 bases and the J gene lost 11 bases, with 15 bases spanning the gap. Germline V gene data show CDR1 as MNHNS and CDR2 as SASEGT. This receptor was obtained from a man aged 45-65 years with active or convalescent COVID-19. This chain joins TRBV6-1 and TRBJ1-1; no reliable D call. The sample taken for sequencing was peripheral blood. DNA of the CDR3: TGTGCCAGCAGTGAAAATCGAGGGTATGGGGCTTTCTTT. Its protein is CASSENRGYGAFF.